This TCR beta chain comes out of a study of blood T cell repertoires in COVID-19. At the level of the study: The analysed material was cDNA or gDNA that came from T cells, B-cell-depleted T cells, or PBMCs.

The CDR3 sequence is 14 residues long. Germline CDR1 SNHLY, CDR2 FYNNEI. J gave up 7 bases and V 10 bases, and 13 bases lay outside the gene matches. Here immunoSEQ multiplex PCR was the method, and the copy in TCRdb shows in-frame clones only, minus some. This table has 50,000 to 75,000 clones, 79% appearing once. In this sample, this clone turned up once. The material sequenced was peripheral blood. This sequence originates from a man in his 60s with acute or convalescent COVID-19. The chain has TRBV2 and TRBJ2-1, with 7 bases identical to TRBD1. Written as DNA, the CDR3 is TGTGCCACCTCAGCCTTGGGACAGCTGAATGAGCAGTTCTTC. This sequence encodes CATSALGQLNEQFF.